The source of this T cell receptor beta chain is a study of shared clonotypes between healthy human individuals. The CDR3 loop spans 16 amino acids. Germline values: CDR1 PRHDT, CDR2 FYEKMQ (reference sequence). V lost 4 bases and J lost 6; bases outside the gene matches: 9. In the original workflow: Filtering differed, since immunoSEQ gave only junction sequences and no quality scores. Assay: immunoSEQ multiplex PCR; the TCRdb copy retains only in-frame clones and omits some. For V, J and clone size, that table is used; D and trimming come from the DNA. The table includes 550,000 to 850,000 clones, 74% detected once. The donors were all Caucasian adults (living in Nashville, Tennessee). A word on this clone: Its antigen is currently unknown.

Study observations and caveats: Larger estimated richness was generally recorded for naive subsets relative to memory subsets. Among donors, sharing of clonotypes was expected to be affected by sequencing depth.

The receptor was isolated from a woman aged 30 to 39 in good health. Sequencing was done on a sample of memory CD4+ T cells sorted from blood. Subset noted: CD45RA-negative fraction. The chain combines TRBV13 with TRBJ1-6, with 7 bases aligning to TRBD1. CDR3 residues: CASSSTEGQLNSPLHF. In nucleotides, the CDR3 is TGTGCCAGCAGCTCCACAGAGGGACAGCTTAATTCACCCCTCCACTTT. The variable domain in full, completed from reference TRBV13 and TRBJ1-6, reads AAGVIQSPRHLIKEKRETATLKCYPIPRHDTVYWYQQGPGQDPQFLISFYEKMQSDKGSIPDRFSAQQFSDYHSELNMSSLELGDSALYFCASSSTEGQLNSPLHFGNGTRLTVT.